The entry that follows covers one T cell receptor (beta chain) sequence. Its target is unknown. PCR amplification relied on 60 Vbeta primers (plus 13 Jbeta primers). The authors' processing: As a later analysis found, there were roughly 80 million unique TCR beta chains, of which around 9.9 million were shared. Data came from immunoSEQ multiplex PCR; TCRdb stores just in-frame clones and leaves some out. V and J calls and clone size come straight from that table; D and trimming were deduced from the DNA. This sample's table has 100,000 or so clones. This CDR3 comprises 15 residues. V shed 5 bases and J shed 3 bases, with 14 bases lying between them. Germline CDR1 is MRHNA and CDR2 is SNTAGT. This sample stems from a study of cytomegalovirus exposure and HLA in healthy donors. The wider study: Falling in the Caucasian-associated ancestry cluster were approximately 86% of under 450 genotyped donors.

Notes on the study in general: TCR beta V- and J-gene trimming was later associated with a missense DCLRE1C variant. Roughly uniform depth of sequencing across donors was assumed in presence/absence analyses.

The sequenced material came from PBMCs. This sequence originates from a woman aged 25 to 39 in good health and CMV-seronegative. This rearrangement joins TRBV6-4 to TRBJ2-1; weak D call: TRBD1 (6 bases). The CDR3: CASSSGTTDYNEQFF. Written as DNA, the CDR3 is TGTGCCAGCAGTAGTGGGACAACGGACTACAATGAGCAGTTCTTC.